Listed below are T cell receptor beta chains from one sample, sequenced in a study of cytomegalovirus exposure and HLA in healthy donors. Profiling relied on immunoSEQ multiplex PCR, and the TCRdb table lists in-frame clones only, not all of them. The table includes 150,000 to 200,000 clones, about 90% detected once. Sequencing was carried out using PBMCs. The receptors shown here come from a woman between 18 and 30 years old in good health and CMV-seropositive. Each CDR3 is given with its conserved first and last residue. Each record gives: V gene, clone size, J gene, D gene, CDR3 protein, CDR3 DNA. D genes are given only for firm matches. Clone size is not always given. Where it is, it says once, few, many or a class for expanded clones.

>TRBV15|-|TRBJ2-7|-
CATSRDIGRGMAYEQYF
TGTGCCACCAGCAGAGATATCGGTCGGGGGATGGCCTACGAGCAGTACTTC
>TRBV5-1|-|TRBJ2-1|TRBD2
CASSSLAGIYNEQFF
TGCGCCAGCAGCTCCCTAGCGGGGATCTACAATGAGCAGTTCTTC
>TRBV9|-|TRBJ2-1|TRBD2
CASSVVVAGAPYNEQFF
TGTGCCAGCAGCGTAGTAGTAGCGGGGGCACCCTACAATGAGCAGTTCTTC
>TRBV4-1|-|TRBJ2-5|TRBD1
CASSQDEGALQETQYF
TGCGCCAGCAGCCAAGATGAGGGGGCTCTCCAAGAGACCCAGTACTTC
>TRBV11-1|-|TRBJ2-7|TRBD2
CASSLTGTTSYEQYF
TGTGCCAGCAGCTTAACCGGGACTACTTCCTACGAGCAGTACTTC
>TRBV4-2|-|TRBJ1-3|-
CASSQVGESAGNTIYF
TGTGCCAGCAGCCAAGTCGGGGAATCCGCTGGAAACACCATATATTTT
>TRBV11-2|-|TRBJ2-5|TRBD2
CASSRGGSRDQYF
TGTGCCAGCAGCCGCGGGGGGTCCCGGGACCAGTACTTC
>TRBV5-1|-|TRBJ2-5|TRBD2
CASTIGLAGETQYF
TGCGCCAGCACTATAGGACTAGCTGGGGAGACCCAGTACTTC
>TRBV19|-|TRBJ2-3|-
CASSIRVQDTQYF
TGTGCCAGTAGTATTCGGGTTCAAGATACGCAGTATTTT
>TRBV7-2|-|TRBJ2-2|-
CASSSAPGTGELFF
TGTGCCAGCAGCTCCGCCCCGGGCACCGGGGAGCTGTTTTTT
>TRBV7-6|-|TRBJ2-1|-
CASSSRYNEQFF
TGTGCCAGCAGCTCTAGATACAATGAGCAGTTCTTC
>TRBV7-8|-|TRBJ1-6|TRBD1
CASTHSQGYNSPLHF
TGTGCCAGCACCCATTCACAGGGGTATAATTCACCCCTCCACTTT
>TRBV30|-|TRBJ1-5|-
CAWGREPNQPQHF
TGTGCCTGGGGACGGGAACCCAATCAGCCCCAGCATTTT
>TRBV7-9|-|TRBJ1-4|-
CASSPSHIGEKLFF
TGTGCCAGCAGCCCTTCGCATATCGGTGAAAAACTGTTTTTT
>TRBV5-1|-|TRBJ2-7|-
CASSLGQSYEQYF
TGCGCCAGCAGCTTGGGCCAGTCCTACGAGCAGTACTTC
>TRBV27|-|TRBJ2-1|TRBD2
CASLSSGRDSYNEQFF
TGTGCCAGCCTCAGTAGCGGGCGCGACTCCTACAATGAGCAGTTCTTC
>TRBV7-9|-|TRBJ2-1|-
CASSLVSGYNEQFF
TGTGCCAGCAGCTTAGTATCAGGCTACAATGAGCAGTTCTTC
>TRBV5-4|once|TRBJ2-7|TRBD1
CASSWGQGPLYEQYF
TGTGCCAGCAGCTGGGGACAGGGCCCACTCTACGAGCAGTACTTC
>TRBV5-1|once|TRBJ1-4|TRBD1
CASSQGQGNEKLFF
TGCGCCAGCAGCCAGGGACAGGGTAATGAAAAACTGTTTTTT
>TRBV7-8|-|TRBJ2-1|-
CASSSDTGYNEQFF
TGTGCCAGCAGCTCCGACACGGGGTACAATGAGCAGTTCTTC
>TRBV14|-|TRBJ2-7|TRBD1
CASSQGSSGQDYEQYF
TGTGCCAGCAGCCAAGGTTCGAGTGGACAGGACTACGAGCAGTACTTC
>TRBV2|-|TRBJ1-2|-
CASSGLGHGYGYTF
TGTGCCAGCAGTGGTTTAGGACATGGCTATGGCTACACCTTC
>TRBV19|-|TRBJ2-7|-
CASKPTGISYEQYF
TGTGCCAGTAAACCTACAGGGATCTCCTACGAGCAGTACTTC
>TRBV6-6|-|TRBJ1-2|-
CASSYGGGDGYTF
TGTGCCAGCAGTTACGGTGGTGGAGATGGCTACACCTTC
>TRBV7-9|few|TRBJ1-4|-
CASSSTGLSGEKLFF
TGTGCCAGCAGCTCTACGGGACTATCGGGTGAAAAACTGTTTTTT
>TRBV5-6|-|TRBJ2-4|TRBD1
CASSFQDRGIAKNIQYF
TGTGCCAGCAGCTTTCAGGACAGGGGGATAGCCAAAAACATTCAGTACTTC
>TRBV20-1|-|TRBJ2-3|-
CSGGMADTQYF
TGCAGTGGAGGGATGGCGGATACGCAGTATTTT
>TRBV13|-|TRBJ1-1|-
CASSPSGDTEAFF
TGTGCCAGCAGCCCCAGCGGGGACACTGAAGCTTTCTTT
>TRBV19|-|TRBJ2-2|-
CASSNPGLFTGELFF
TGTGCCAGTAGTAACCCTGGACTATTCACCGGGGAGCTGTTTTTT
>TRBV13|-|TRBJ2-2|TRBD2
CASSLVGWTSGRADTGELFF
TGTGCCAGCAGCTTAGTAGGTTGGACTAGCGGGAGGGCGGACACCGGGGAGCTGTTTTTT
>TRBV29-1|-|TRBJ2-1|TRBD2
CSVAGAGGAIYNEQFF
TGCAGCGTTGCCGGAGCGGGAGGGGCCATTTACAATGAGCAGTTCTTC
>TRBV7-6|once|TRBJ2-7|-
CASSLALGGRYEQYF
TGTGCCAGCAGCTTAGCTCTCGGAGGGCGCTACGAGCAGTACTTC